This is a list of T cell receptor beta chains from one sample in a study of blood T cell repertoires in COVID-19. Libraries were prepared by immunoSEQ multiplex PCR; TCRdb keeps only in-frame clonotypes and omits some of them. The sample carries over 130,000 clones, around 81% recorded once. The sequencing sample was made of peripheral blood. The receptors shown here come from a human donor in a cohort sampled during active COVID-19. Each CDR3 is given with its conserved first and last residue. A D gene is named only where the DNA matches it firmly. The size field is filled for only some rows; it gives once, few, many or a size class.

d_call clone_size j_call v_call cdr3_aa cdr3_nt
TRBD1 - TRBJ1-1 TRBV29-1 CSASQGGEAFF TGCAGCGCGAGCCAGGGGGGTGAAGCTTTCTTT
- - TRBJ2-7 TRBV18 CASSPQGQPYEQYF TGTGCCAGCTCACCTCAGGGGCAGCCCTACGAGCAGTACTTC
- once TRBJ2-2 TRBV7-9 CASSTALNGELFF TGTGCCAGCAGTACAGCTTTGAACGGGGAGCTGTTTTTT
- - TRBJ2-7 TRBV19 CASSIEAGSSYEQYF TGTGCCAGTAGTATAGAGGCGGGGAGCTCCTACGAGCAGTACTTC
TRBD1 - TRBJ2-7 TRBV28 CASNLPADRGFSRPYEQYF TGTGCCAGCAACCTTCCGGCGGACAGGGGCTTTTCCCGTCCCTACGAGCAGTACTTC
- - TRBJ1-5 TRBV6-6 CASMGSLNQPQHF TGTGCCAGCATGGGCAGCCTTAATCAGCCCCAGCATTTT
- - TRBJ1-1 TRBV9 CASSVGGVDTEAFF TGTGCCAGCAGCGTAGGGGGGGTAGACACTGAAGCTTTCTTT
- - TRBJ2-7 TRBV27 CASRPATAGRDEQYF TGTGCCAGCAGACCTGCGACGGCGGGGCGTGACGAGCAGTACTTC
- - TRBJ2-1 TRBV5-1 CASSLERSSYNEQFF TGCGCCAGCAGCTTGGAGAGGAGCTCCTACAATGAGCAGTTCTTC
TRBD1 once TRBJ2-7 TRBV6-6 CATYRGYEQYF TGTGCCACATACAGGGGCTACGAGCAGTACTTC
- - TRBJ2-3 TRBV3-1/TRBV3-2 CASSHPRRPAGTDTQYF TGTGCCAGCAGTCACCCCCGGCGACCGGCGGGCACAGATACGCAGTATTTT
- - TRBJ2-6 TRBV5-3 CARSFDKSSSGANVLTF TGTGCCAGAAGTTTCGACAAATCCAGCTCTGGGGCCAACGTCCTGACTTTC
TRBD2 - TRBJ2-5 TRBV19 CASSISSGVQETQYF TGTGCCAGTAGTATTTCTAGCGGGGTTCAAGAGACCCAGTACTTC
- - TRBJ2-2 TRBV11-2 CASSPRGTGELFF TGTGCCAGCAGCCCACGGGGCACCGGGGAGCTGTTTTTT
TRBD2 - TRBJ2-3 TRBV2 CASSLTSGGALALGGTQYF TGTGCCAGCAGTCTTACTAGCGGGGGGGCCCTAGCCCTAGGCGGTACGCAGTATTTT
- - TRBJ1-6 TRBV28 CASRHKVSYNSPLHF TGTGCCAGCAGGCACAAAGTCTCCTATAATTCACCCCTCCACTTT
- - TRBJ1-3 TRBV11-2 CASSKLGARVFGNTIYF TGTGCCAGCAGCAAATTAGGGGCCAGGGTTTTTGGAAACACCATATATTTT
- - TRBJ2-7 TRBV28 CASSLSGVSGEQYF TGTGCCAGCAGTTTATCGGGGGTTTCGGGGGAGCAGTACTTC
TRBD1 - TRBJ1-5 TRBV19 CASSIVGGTGFISNQPQHF TGTGCCAGTAGTATAGTGGGTGGGACAGGGTTTATCAGCAATCAGCCCCAGCATTTT
TRBD1 - TRBJ2-7 TRBV6-6 CASGIGTGIYEQYF TGTGCCAGCGGAATCGGGACAGGGATCTACGAGCAGTACTTC
- once TRBJ2-1 TRBV4-1 CASSHPLESSYNEQFF TGCGCCAGCAGCCACCCACTCGAGAGCTCCTACAATGAGCAGTTCTTC
- - TRBJ2-6 TRBV5-1 CASSPGYGANVLTF TGCGCCAGCAGCCCCGGGTACGGGGCCAACGTCCTGACTTTC
- - TRBJ1-6 TRBV7-2 CASSLGSSYNSPLHF TGTGCCAGCAGCTTGGGGAGCTCCTATAATTCACCCCTCCACTTT
TRBD1 - TRBJ1-1 TRBV11-3 CASSPQGETEAFF TGTGCCAGCAGCCCCCAGGGGGAAACTGAAGCTTTCTTT
- - TRBJ2-5 TRBV6-5 CASNHGSQETQYF TGTGCCAGCAACCACGGGAGCCAAGAGACCCAGTACTTC
TRBD2 - TRBJ2-3 TRBV6-6 CASSAASGGDTQYF TGTGCCAGCTCCGCGGCTAGCGGAGGGGATACGCAGTATTTT
- - TRBJ2-2 TRBV5-1 CASSLAGGGTGELFF TGCGCCAGCAGCTTGGCCGGGGGAGGCACCGGGGAGCTGTTTTTT
TRBD1 - TRBJ1-6 TRBV27 CASSPGDRERSPLHF TGTGCCAGCTCGCCGGGCGACAGGGAGAGGTCACCCCTCCACTTT
TRBD1 once TRBJ2-7 TRBV5-1 CASSPRTGDSNEQYF TGCGCCAGCAGCCCCAGGACAGGGGACTCCAACGAGCAGTACTTC
TRBD1 once TRBJ1-5 TRBV6-5 CASRVDRGFHQPQHF TGTGCCAGCAGGGTTGACAGGGGGTTTCATCAGCCCCAGCATTTT
- - TRBJ2-1 TRBV10-1 CASSERGTAYNEQFF TGCGCCAGCAGTGAGCGGGGGACAGCCTACAATGAGCAGTTCTTC
TRBD2 - TRBJ2-1 TRBV6-5 CASSYRRGGPYNEQFF TGTGCCAGCAGTTATCGCCGGGGGGGGCCATACAATGAGCAGTTCTTC
- - TRBJ2-1 TRBV6-5 CASSLDTYNEQFF TGTGCCAGCAGCCTGGACACATACAATGAGCAGTTCTTC
TRBD1 - TRBJ2-7 TRBV2 CASSGEGQGKQYF TGTGCCAGCAGTGGAGAGGGACAGGGGAAGCAGTACTTC
TRBD1 - TRBJ1-5 TRBV6-1 CASSDPNRGRQPQHF TGTGCCAGCAGTGATCCGAACAGGGGCAGGCAGCCCCAGCATTTT
- few TRBJ2-7 TRBV6-5 CASSRVLGAGYEQYF TGTGCCAGCAGTAGGGTATTGGGGGCTGGCTACGAGCAGTACTTC
- many TRBJ2-2 TRBV18 CASSPLNTGELFF TGTGCCAGCTCACCCTTGAACACCGGGGAGCTGTTTTTT
- - TRBJ1-2 TRBV7-2 CASSLEAGAPNYGYTF TGTGCCAGCAGCTTAGAGGCGGGGGCGCCTAACTATGGCTACACCTTC
- - TRBJ2-7 TRBV7-9 CASSLAGGGTSYEQYF TGTGCCAGCAGCTTAGCGGGAGGGGGGACTTCCTACGAGCAGTACTTC
- - TRBJ2-5 TRBV7-9 CASSFKETQYF TGTGCCAGCAGCTTTAAAGAGACCCAGTACTTC
TRBD2 - TRBJ2-5 TRBV5-4 CASGGGETQYF TGTGCCTCGGGCGGGGGAGAGACCCAGTACTTC
- - TRBJ1-1 TRBV21-1 CASQRDRNTEAFF TGTGCCAGCCAACGGGACAGGAACACTGAAGCTTTCTTT
TRBD1 - TRBJ1-2 TRBV6-4 CASSANRGQGYTF TGTGCCAGCAGCGCCAACAGGGGGCAAGGCTACACCTTC
- - TRBJ1-1 TRBV6-4 CASRPGHMNTEAFF TGTGCCAGCAGACCGGGACACATGAACACTGAAGCTTTCTTT
- - TRBJ2-5 TRBV19 CASKSQGTETQYF TGTGCCAGTAAAAGCCAGGGGACGGAGACCCAGTACTTC
- - TRBJ2-2 TRBV9 CASSMHRVVTGELFF TGTGCCAGCAGCATGCACAGGGTAGTCACCGGGGAGCTGTTTTTT
TRBD1 - TRBJ1-1 TRBV5-1 CASSLGGGADTEAFF TGCGCCAGCAGCTTGGGAGGGGGCGCGGACACTGAAGCTTTCTTT
- - TRBJ1-3 TRBV7-2 CASSQRGPSGNTIYF TGTGCCAGCAGCCAAAGGGGTCCCTCTGGAAACACCATATATTTT
- - TRBJ1-6 TRBV27 CASSLFRSYNSPLHF TGTGCCAGCAGTCTGTTTCGCTCCTATAATTCACCCCTCCACTTT
- - TRBJ1-2 TRBV29-1 CSVEKTGLYGYTF TGCAGCGTTGAAAAGACAGGTCTTTATGGCTACACCTTC
- - TRBJ1-2 TRBV6-5 CASSLEGPNYGYTF TGTGCCAGCAGTCTGGAGGGGCCCAACTATGGCTACACCTTC
- - TRBJ1-1 TRBV21-1 CASSPHRGTNTEAFF TGTGCCAGCAGCCCTCACAGGGGGACAAACACTGAAGCTTTCTTT
TRBD1 - TRBJ2-2 TRBV6-6 CASSMTGANTGELFF TGTGCCAGCAGCATGACAGGGGCGAACACCGGGGAGCTGTTTTTT
TRBD2 few TRBJ2-3 TRBV9 CASSVGRRASGTDTQYF TGTGCCAGCAGCGTAGGGAGACGGGCTAGCGGAACAGATACGCAGTATTTT
- - TRBJ1-3 TRBV10-2 CASSESASPPGNTIYF TGCGCCAGCAGTGAGTCAGCCTCCCCACCTGGAAACACCATATATTTT
- - TRBJ1-2 TRBV7-6 CASSKEPPRERTGYGYTF TGTGCCAGCAGCAAAGAGCCGCCGAGGGAACGGACGGGCTATGGCTACACCTTC
- - TRBJ2-3 TRBV19 CASSPTPTSGYDTQYF TGTGCCAGTAGTCCGACCCCGACTAGTGGGTACGATACGCAGTATTTT